The 6 T cell receptor beta chains presented below share a single source sample, sequenced in a study of beta chain features in type 1 diabetes. Study findings and constraints: TCRB CDR3 length was moderately but significantly reduced in all four CD4+ subsets of Type 1 diabetes patients.

cDNA synthesis used the whole RNA isolate, giving expressed TCRB sequences. Sequencing was performed with immunoSEQ multiplex PCR; in TCRdb, only in-frame clones are kept and a portion is missing. The top ten hold roughly 0.016% of the sample, which has roughly 340,000 clones, about 13% seen once. Which antigens these TCRs recognize remains unknown. Specimen: naive CD4+ T cells from blood. Receptors were obtained from a woman aged 18-29 years with type 1 diabetes.

This clone was seen a few times. Other DNA sequences in the same sample also yield this CDR3. The CDR3 DNA reads TGCGCCAGCAGCCTGGGGACAGAAGAGACCCAGTACTTC. It specifies CASSLGTEETQYF. The rearrangement uses TRBV5-1 and TRBJ2-5; 7 positions match TRBD1. This CDR3 spans 13 amino acids. The germline V gene encodes CDR1 SGHRS and CDR2 YFSETQ. V was clipped by 4 bases and J by 3 bases; unmatched bases: 3.

This CDR3 reads CASSLRGGNEQFF. Written as DNA, the CDR3 is TGTGCCAGCAGCTTAAGAGGCGGCAATGAGCAGTTCTTC. This sequence joins TRBV7-9 and TRBJ2-1; D gene uncertain. This CDR3 has 13 residues. Germline V gene sequence: CDR1 SEHNR, CDR2 FQNEAQ (reference sequence). V lost 2 bases to trimming and J lost 6 bases, with 8 bases between them.

The sample holds a few counts of this clone. The gene calls are TRBV5-1 and TRBJ2-3, with a weak D call TRBD2 (5 bases). Germline V CDR1 and CDR2: SGHRS, YFSETQ. V was cut by 0 bases and J by 2 bases, with 13 bases left in between. The CDR3 loop spans 16 amino acids. The CDR3 sequence: CASSLASSAFTDTQYF. In DNA form, the CDR3 reads TGCGCCAGCAGCTTGGCTAGCTCTGCCTTCACAGATACGCAGTATTTT.

The chain joins TRBV2 to TRBJ2-7, with D tentatively TRBD1 (5 bases). The CDR3 has 12 residues. Germline V lookup: CDR1 SNHLY, CDR2 FYNNEI. V gave up 6 bases and J gave up 0 bases, with 6 bases separating them. CDR3 sequence: CASRTVSYEQYF. CDR3 sequence (DNA): TGTGCCAGCAGGACAGTCTCCTACGAGCAGTACTTC. Complete variable domain (other parts from reference TRBV2 and TRBJ2-7): EPEVTQTPSHQVTQMGQEVILRCVPISNHLYFYWYRQILGQKVEFLVSFYNNEISEKSEIFDDQFSVERPDGSNFTLKIRSTKLEDSAMYFCASRTVSYEQYFGPGTRLTVT.

CDR3 sequence: CASSYGGQGANIQYF. DNA for the CDR3: TGTGCCAGCAGTTATGGGGGACAGGGGGCGAACATTCAGTACTTC. This chain uses TRBV6-6 with TRBJ2-4; TRBD1 matches 12 bases. Germline lookup yields CDR1 MNHNY and CDR2 SVGAGI (reference sequence). The ends lost 3 bases at V and 7 bases at J; junction bases unmatched: 4. CDR3 length equals 15 residues.

This clone was seen more than once but under ten times. The CDR3 loop reads CASSLTSGSQETQYF. DNA for the CDR3: TGTGCCAGCAGCTTGACTAGCGGGAGCCAAGAGACCCAGTACTTC. This sequence joins TRBV5-4 and TRBJ2-5; 11 nucleotides agree with TRBD2. J was trimmed by 1 base and V by 1 base; bases with no gene match: 0. The germline gives CDR1 SGHNT, CDR2 YYREEE (reference sequence). The CDR3 spans 15 residues.